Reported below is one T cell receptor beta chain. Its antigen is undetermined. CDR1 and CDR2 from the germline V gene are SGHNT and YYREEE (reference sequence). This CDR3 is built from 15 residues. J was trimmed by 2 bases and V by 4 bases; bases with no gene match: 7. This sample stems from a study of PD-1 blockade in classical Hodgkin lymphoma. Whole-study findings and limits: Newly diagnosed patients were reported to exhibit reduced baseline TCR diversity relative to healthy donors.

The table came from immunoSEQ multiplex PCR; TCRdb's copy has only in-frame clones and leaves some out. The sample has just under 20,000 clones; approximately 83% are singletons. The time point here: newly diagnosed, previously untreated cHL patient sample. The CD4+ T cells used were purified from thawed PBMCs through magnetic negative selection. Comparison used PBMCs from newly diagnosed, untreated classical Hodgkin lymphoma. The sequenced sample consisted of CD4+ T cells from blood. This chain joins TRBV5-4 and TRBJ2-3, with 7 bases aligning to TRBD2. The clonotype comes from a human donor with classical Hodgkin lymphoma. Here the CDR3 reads CASSRGTNPTDTQYF. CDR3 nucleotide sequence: TGTGCCAGCAGCCGGGGGACTAATCCCACAGATACGCAGTATTTT. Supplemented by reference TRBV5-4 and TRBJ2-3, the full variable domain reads ETGVTQSPTHLIKTRGQQVTLRCSSQSGHNTVSWYQQALGQGPQFIFQYYREEENGRGNFPPRFSGLQFPNYSSELNVNALELDDSALYLCASSRGTNPTDTQYFGPGTRLTVL.